This T cell receptor (beta chain) was documented in a study of blood T cell repertoires in COVID-19. Produced via immunoSEQ multiplex PCR; TCRdb's table is partial and in-frame only. The table has about 210,000 clones, about 91% seen once. J lost 3 bases, V lost 8 bases, and 7 bases had no gene match. The V gene's germline CDR1 is LGHDT and CDR2 YNNKEL (reference sequence). CDR3 length equals 13 residues. The sequence was collected from a man aged 25 to 40 with acute or convalescent COVID-19. Sequencing used peripheral blood. The gene calls are TRBV3-1 (or the pseudogene TRBV3-2) and TRBJ2-7, with 7 positions matching TRBD2. The DNA of the CDR3 is TGTGCCAGCGAGCGGGCTAGCGGCTACGAGCAGTACTTC. This gives the protein CASERASGYEQYF.